These 16 T cell receptor beta chains were sequenced from one sample in a study of T cell responses to AZD1222 COVID-19 vaccine. The assay was immunoSEQ multiplex PCR, and TCRdb's table has in-frame clones only and misses some. Of more than 65,000 clones in the sample, roughly nine tenths are singletons; the top ten hold about 7.7%. Sequenced here: peripheral blood, sampled on day 0 of AZD1222 vaccination. The receptors were gathered from an adult in good health.

V gene TRBV19 combines with J gene TRBJ1-1; D may be TRBD1 (5 bases). V was pared by 10 bases and J by 3 bases, with 15 bases between. CDR3 length: 13 residues. From germline, CDR1 is LNHDA and CDR2 SQIVND (reference sequence). The CDR3 spells CATARGEDTEAFF. In DNA, the CDR3 is TGTGCCACTGCGCGGGGGGAGGACACTGAAGCTTTCTTT.

The chain recombines TRBV7-2 with TRBJ2-7, with TRBD2 matching over 7 bases. J gave up 7 bases and V 7 bases, and 16 bases lay outside the gene matches. Germline CDR1 SGHTA, CDR2 FQGNSA. The CDR3 is 15 amino acids. CDR3 region: CASIPSGTTRSEQYF. The CDR3, as DNA: TGTGCCAGCATCCCGTCTGGGACTACACGGTCGGAGCAGTACTTC.

The chain couples TRBV9 to TRBJ1-1; D gene ambiguous. The V end lost 0 bases, the J end lost 13 bases, and 16 bases lay between the germline ends. Germline CDR1 and CDR2: SGDLS and YYNGEE. This CDR3 comprises 13 residues. The CDR3 DNA follows: TGTGCCAGCAGCGTAGATGCCGAGGGCGCGGGTTTCTTT. Residues: CASSVDAEGAGFF.

The chain is built from TRBV29-1 and TRBJ1-1, with D possibly being TRBD1 (6 bases). The CDR3 totals 14 residues. V was shortened by 7 bases and J by 0 bases, with 15 bases between the two germline ends. Germline V gives CDR1 SQVTM, CDR2 ANQGSEA. Written as DNA, the CDR3 is TGCAGCGGACGACAGGTATCTATGAACACTGAAGCTTTCTTT. This encodes CSGRQVSMNTEAFF.

This chain connects TRBV28 to TRBJ2-7; no firm D call. CDR3 length: 17 amino acids. The ends were cut back, 6 bases at V and 2 bases at J, with 23 bases in the middle. CDR1 is MDHEN and CDR2 is SYDVKM in the germline V gene. The CDR3 nucleotides are TGTGCCAGCAGCTCCGACCGCGCCAGACACCCTCCCTACGAGCAGTACTTC. Amino acids: CASSSDRARHPPYEQYF.

The chain links TRBV6-5 to TRBJ1-2; TRBD1 matches 9 bases. V lost 5 bases and J lost 2; bases outside the gene matches: 6. From germline, CDR1 is MNHEY and CDR2 SVGAGI. The CDR3 extends over 15 amino acids. The chain's CDR3 is CASSRDRVSNYGYTF. For the CDR3, the DNA is TGTGCCAGCAGTCGGGACAGGGTTTCGAACTATGGCTACACCTTC.

The chain combines TRBV5-1 with TRBJ2-5; no definite D call. With 4 bases removed from V and 0 bases from J, the gap between germline ends came to 7 bases. The CDR3 runs 13 residues. Germline loops: CDR1 SGHRS, CDR2 YFSETQ. This chain's CDR3 is CASSPENQETQYF. The CDR3, as DNA: TGCGCCAGCAGCCCCGAGAACCAAGAGACCCAGTACTTC. Looking up the rest from reference TRBV5-1 and TRBJ2-5 gives the full variable domain: KAGVTQTPRYLIKTRGQQVTLSCSPISGHRSVSWYQQTPGQGLQFLFEYFSETQRNKGNFPGRFSGRQFSNSRSEMNVSTLELGDSALYLCASSPENQETQYFGPGTRLLVL.

This chain links TRBV2 with TRBJ1-6; 11 bases are shared with TRBD1. CDR3 size: 15 residues. The V gene's germline CDR1 is SNHLY and CDR2 FYNNEI. With V trimmed by 2 bases and J by 10 bases, 4 bases remained unmatched. The CDR3 spells CASSETGQGVSPLHF. The CDR3 bases are TGTGCCAGCAGTGAAACGGGACAGGGGGTCTCACCCCTCCACTTT.

V usage is TRBV29-1 and J usage is TRBJ1-3; weak D call: TRBD1 (5 bases). Looked up from germline, CDR1 is SQVTM and CDR2 is ANQGSEA. The CDR3 extends over 15 amino acids. With 6 bases removed from V and 0 bases from J, the gap between germline ends came to 15 bases. Here the CDR3 reads CSVTRDGYSGNTIYF. The CDR3 coding sequence is TGCAGCGTGACAAGGGACGGATACTCTGGAAACACCATATATTTT.

The genes are TRBV11-3 and TRBJ1-2; D is perhaps TRBD1 (5 bases). Germline assignment: CDR1 SGHNT and CDR2 YENEEA. This CDR3 spans 13 amino acids. V was shortened by 1 base and J by 4 bases, with 7 bases between the two germline ends. CDR3 residues: CASSLAGGYGYTF. CDR3 DNA sequence: TGTGCCAGCAGCTTAGCGGGGGGCTATGGCTACACCTTC.

This clone was counted between two and nine times. The J gene is TRBJ2-3, the V gene TRBV2; 9 bases agree with TRBD1. V was clipped by 7 bases and J by 4 bases; unmatched bases: 9. The germline V gene encodes CDR1 SNHLY and CDR2 FYNNEI. The CDR3 totals 15 residues. The CDR3 DNA reads TGTGCCAGCACCAAGGGACAGGGAAACGCAGATACGCAGTATTTT. Translated, it gives CASTKGQGNADTQYF.

The rearrangement joins TRBV30 to TRBJ1-1, with D possibly matching TRBD1 (6 bases). Trimming removed 0 bases from V and 11 bases from J, with 13 bases in between. Germline V gene sequence: CDR1 GTSNPN, CDR2 SVGIG (reference sequence). The CDR3 has 12 residues. The CDR3 loop reads CAWSVLGASAFF. The CDR3 DNA follows: TGTGCCTGGAGTGTATTGGGGGCATCGGCTTTCTTT.

This chain uses TRBV28 with TRBJ2-5; D is perhaps TRBD1 (5 bases). Trimming removed 6 bases from V and 4 bases from J, with 15 bases in between. The length of the CDR3 is 14 residues. Looked up from germline, CDR1 is MDHEN and CDR2 is SYDVKM. Here the CDR3 reads CASSLTGPRETQYF. The CDR3 coding sequence is TGTGCCAGCAGCCTCACAGGACCCCGAGAGACCCAGTACTTC.

The gene calls are TRBV7-9 and TRBJ1-1; D ambiguous. Germline CDR1 and CDR2: SEHNR and FQNEAQ (reference sequence). The V and J ends lost 5 bases and 0 bases respectively, with 16 bases between them. The CDR3 runs 16 residues. The CDR3 DNA sequence: TGTGCCAGCAGCCCTATAATACAGAGCATGAACACTGAAGCTTTCTTT. Translating it yields CASSPIIQSMNTEAFF.

The chain uses TRBV7-3 and TRBJ1-4; D is possibly TRBD1 (6 bases). Germline CDR1 reads SGHTA; CDR2 reads FQGTGA. The CDR3 spans 15 residues. Trimming took off 5 bases at V and 2 bases at J, with 12 bases between the two ends. This CDR3 is CASSPTGSTNEKLFF. The CDR3 DNA reads as TGTGCCAGCAGCCCTACAGGGAGTACTAATGAAAAACTGTTTTTT.

The chain is built from TRBV7-2 and TRBJ1-4; possibly TRBD1 for D (5 bases). From germline, CDR1 is SGHTA and CDR2 FQGNSA. The CDR3 is made up of 15 amino acids. V lost 0 bases and J 8 bases, leaving 13 bases between the germline ends. The CDR3 DNA reads as TGTGCCAGCAGCTTAGCGGAGCAGGGTTGGGAAAAACTGTTTTTT. Translating it yields CASSLAEQGWEKLFF.